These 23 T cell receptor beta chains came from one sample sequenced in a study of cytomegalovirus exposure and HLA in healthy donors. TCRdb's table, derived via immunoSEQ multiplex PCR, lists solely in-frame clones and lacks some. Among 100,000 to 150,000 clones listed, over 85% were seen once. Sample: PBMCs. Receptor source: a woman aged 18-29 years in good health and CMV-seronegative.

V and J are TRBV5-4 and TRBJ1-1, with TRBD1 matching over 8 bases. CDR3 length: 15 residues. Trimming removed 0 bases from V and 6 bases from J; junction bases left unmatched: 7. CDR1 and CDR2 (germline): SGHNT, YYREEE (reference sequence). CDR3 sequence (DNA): TGTGCCAGCAGCTTGGGGGGACAGGTTGCCCCTGAAGCTTTCTTT. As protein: CASSLGGQVAPEAFF.

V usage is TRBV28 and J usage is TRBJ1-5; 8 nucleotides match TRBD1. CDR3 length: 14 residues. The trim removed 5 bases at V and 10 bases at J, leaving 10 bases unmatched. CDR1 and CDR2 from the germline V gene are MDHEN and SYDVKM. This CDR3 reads CASSPGQGWGPQHF. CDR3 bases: TGTGCCAGCAGTCCCGGACAGGGATGGGGACCCCAGCATTTT.

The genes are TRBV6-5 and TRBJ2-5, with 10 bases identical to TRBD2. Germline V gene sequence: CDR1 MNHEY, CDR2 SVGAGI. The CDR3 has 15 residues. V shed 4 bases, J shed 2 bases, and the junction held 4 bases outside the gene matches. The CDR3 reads CASSSSGRGQETQYF. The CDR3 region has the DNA TGTGCCAGCAGTTCTAGCGGGAGAGGACAAGAGACCCAGTACTTC.

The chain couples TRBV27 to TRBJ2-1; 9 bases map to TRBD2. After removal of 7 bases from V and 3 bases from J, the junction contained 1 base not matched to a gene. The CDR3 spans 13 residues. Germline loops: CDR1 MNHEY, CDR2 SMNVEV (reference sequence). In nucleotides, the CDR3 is TGTGCCAGCATGCGGGGGGGCTACAATGAGCAGTTCTTC. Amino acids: CASMRGGYNEQFF.

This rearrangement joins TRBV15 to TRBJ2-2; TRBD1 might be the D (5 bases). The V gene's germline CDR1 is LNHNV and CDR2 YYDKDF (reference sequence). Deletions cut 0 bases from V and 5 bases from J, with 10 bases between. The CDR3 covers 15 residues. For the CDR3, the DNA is TGTGCCACCAGCAGAGATTACAAGGGGACCGGGGAGCTGTTTTTT. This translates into CATSRDYKGTGELFF.

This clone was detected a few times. Here the CDR3 DNA reads TGTGCCAGCTCTGGGCAGACTAACTATGGCTACACCTTC. This sequence encodes CASSGQTNYGYTF. The genes are TRBV28 and TRBJ1-2, with D uncertain. The germline V and J ends were trimmed by 8 bases and 0 bases, with 10 bases remaining between them. This CDR3 is 13 amino acids long. Germline-derived CDR1 and CDR2 are MDHEN and SYDVKM.

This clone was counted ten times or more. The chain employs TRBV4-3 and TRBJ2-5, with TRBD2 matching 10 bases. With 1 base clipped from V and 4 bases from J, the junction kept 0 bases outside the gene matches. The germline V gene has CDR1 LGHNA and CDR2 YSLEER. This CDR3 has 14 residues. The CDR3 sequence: CASSQGLAGETQYF. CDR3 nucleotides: TGCGCCAGCAGCCAAGGACTAGCGGGAGAGACCCAGTACTTC.

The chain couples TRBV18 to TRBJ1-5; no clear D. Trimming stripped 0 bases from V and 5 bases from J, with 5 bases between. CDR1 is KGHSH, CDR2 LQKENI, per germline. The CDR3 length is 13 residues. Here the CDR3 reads CASSPPSDQPQHF. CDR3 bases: TGTGCCAGCTCACCACCGAGCGATCAGCCCCAGCATTTT.

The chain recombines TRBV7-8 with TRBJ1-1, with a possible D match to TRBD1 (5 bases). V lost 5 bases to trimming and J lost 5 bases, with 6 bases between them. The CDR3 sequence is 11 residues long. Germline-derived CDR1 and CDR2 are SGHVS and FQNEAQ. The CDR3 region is CASSGGTEAFF. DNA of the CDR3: TGTGCCAGCAGCGGGGGGACTGAAGCTTTCTTT.

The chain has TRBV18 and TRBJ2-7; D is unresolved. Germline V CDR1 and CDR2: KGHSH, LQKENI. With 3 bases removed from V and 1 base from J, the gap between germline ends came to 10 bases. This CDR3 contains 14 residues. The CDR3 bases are TGTGCCAGCTCACCTCAGCAGGATTCCTACGAGCAGTACTTC. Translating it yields CASSPQQDSYEQYF.

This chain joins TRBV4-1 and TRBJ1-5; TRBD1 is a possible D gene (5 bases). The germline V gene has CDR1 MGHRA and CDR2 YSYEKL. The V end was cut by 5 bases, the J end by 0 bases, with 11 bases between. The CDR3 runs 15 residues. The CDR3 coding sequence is TGCGCCAGCAGCAGTCGACAGAATAGCAATCAGCCCCAGCATTTT. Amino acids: CASSSRQNSNQPQHF.

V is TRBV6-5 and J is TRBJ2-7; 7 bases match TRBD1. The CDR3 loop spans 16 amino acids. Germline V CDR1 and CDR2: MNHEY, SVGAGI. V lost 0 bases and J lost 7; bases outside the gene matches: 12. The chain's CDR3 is CASSYSSGQRRVEQYF. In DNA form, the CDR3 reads TGTGCCAGCAGTTACTCCTCGGGACAGAGACGAGTAGAGCAGTACTTC.

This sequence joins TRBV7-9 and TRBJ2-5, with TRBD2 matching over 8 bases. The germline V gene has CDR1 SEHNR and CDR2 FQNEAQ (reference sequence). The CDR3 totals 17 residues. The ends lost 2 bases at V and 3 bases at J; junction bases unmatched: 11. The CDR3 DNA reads TGTGCCAGCAGCTTAACGTCTTTCTGGCGGGAGGAAGAGACCCAGTACTTC. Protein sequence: CASSLTSFWREEETQYF.

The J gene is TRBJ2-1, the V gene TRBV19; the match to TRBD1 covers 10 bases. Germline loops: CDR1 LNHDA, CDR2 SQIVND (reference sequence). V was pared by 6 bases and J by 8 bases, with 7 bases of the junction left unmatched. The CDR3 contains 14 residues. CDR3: CASRGTGDVDEQFF. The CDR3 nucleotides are TGTGCCAGTAGGGGGACAGGGGACGTCGATGAGCAGTTCTTC.

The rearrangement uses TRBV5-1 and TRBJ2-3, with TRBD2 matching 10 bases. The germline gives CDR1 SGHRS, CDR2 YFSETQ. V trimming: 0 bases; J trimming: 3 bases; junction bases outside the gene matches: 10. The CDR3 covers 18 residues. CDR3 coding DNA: TGCGCCAGCAGCTTGGAGGTCCCCGGGACTAGCGTTACAGATACGCAGTATTTT. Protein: CASSLEVPGTSVTDTQYF. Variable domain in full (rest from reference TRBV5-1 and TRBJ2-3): KAGVTQTPRYLIKTRGQQVTLSCSPISGHRSVSWYQQTPGQGLQFLFEYFSETQRNKGNFPGRFSGRQFSNSRSEMNVSTLELGDSALYLCASSLEVPGTSVTDTQYFGPGTRLTVL.

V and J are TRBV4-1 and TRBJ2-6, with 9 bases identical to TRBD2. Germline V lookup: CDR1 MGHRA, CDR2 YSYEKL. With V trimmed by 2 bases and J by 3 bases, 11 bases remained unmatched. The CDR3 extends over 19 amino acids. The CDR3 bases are TGCGCCAGCAGCCAAAGTCCGGGACTAGCCCTTTTTGGGGCCAACGTCCTGACTTTC. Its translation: CASSQSPGLALFGANVLTF.

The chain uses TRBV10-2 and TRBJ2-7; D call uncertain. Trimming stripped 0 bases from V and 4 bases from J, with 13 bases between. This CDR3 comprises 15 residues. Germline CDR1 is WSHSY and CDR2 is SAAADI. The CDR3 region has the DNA TGCGCCAGCAGTGAGTCCCCGGCAGGATTATACGAGCAGTACTTC. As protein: CASSESPAGLYEQYF.

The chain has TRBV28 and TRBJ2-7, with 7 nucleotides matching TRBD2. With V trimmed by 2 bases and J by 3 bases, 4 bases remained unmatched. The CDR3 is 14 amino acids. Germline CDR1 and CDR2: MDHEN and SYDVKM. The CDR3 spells CASSLDREDYEQYF. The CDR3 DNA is TGTGCCAGCAGTTTAGATCGGGAGGACTACGAGCAGTACTTC.

The CDR3 coding sequence is TGTGCCTGCTCCGGACAGTCGAACACCGGGGAGCTGTTTTTT. The encoded protein is CACSGQSNTGELFF. V usage is TRBV30 and J usage is TRBJ2-2; maybe TRBD1 (6 bases). Germline CDR1 and CDR2: GTSNPN and SVGIG (reference sequence). V lost 6 bases and J lost 0, with 11 bases in between. The CDR3 contains 14 residues.

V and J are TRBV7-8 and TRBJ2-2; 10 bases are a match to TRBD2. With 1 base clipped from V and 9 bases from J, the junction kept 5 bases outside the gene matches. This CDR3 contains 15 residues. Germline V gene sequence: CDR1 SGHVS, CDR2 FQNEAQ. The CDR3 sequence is CASSLDSGGARELFF. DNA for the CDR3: TGTGCCAGCAGCTTAGACAGCGGGGGGGCCCGGGAGCTGTTTTTT.

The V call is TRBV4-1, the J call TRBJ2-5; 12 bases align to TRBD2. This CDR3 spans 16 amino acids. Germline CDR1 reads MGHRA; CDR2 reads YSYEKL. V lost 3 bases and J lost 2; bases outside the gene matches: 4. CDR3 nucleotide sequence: TGCGCCAGCAGCCAGTCCCTAGCGGGGGGGCAAGAGACCCAGTACTTC. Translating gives CASSQSLAGGQETQYF.

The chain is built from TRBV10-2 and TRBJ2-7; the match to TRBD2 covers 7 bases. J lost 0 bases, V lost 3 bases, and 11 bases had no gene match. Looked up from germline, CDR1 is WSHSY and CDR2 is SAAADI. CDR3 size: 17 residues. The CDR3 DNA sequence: TGCGCCAGCAGTGACCGGGCGGTCGGGAGGAGCTCCTACGAGCAGTACTTC. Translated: CASSDRAVGRSSYEQYF.

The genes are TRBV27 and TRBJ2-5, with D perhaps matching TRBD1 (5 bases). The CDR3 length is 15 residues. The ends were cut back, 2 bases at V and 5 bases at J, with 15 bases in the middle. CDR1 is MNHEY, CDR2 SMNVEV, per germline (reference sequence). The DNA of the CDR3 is TGTGCCAGCAGTTTAAGCCCCAGGGTGGTCGAGACCCAGTACTTC. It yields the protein CASSLSPRVVETQYF.